The T cell receptor beta chain described here comes from a study of shared clonotypes between healthy human individuals. Broader study findings: Clonotype sharing among donors was thought likely to change with sequencing depth.

With regard to this clone: The antigen is undetermined.

The germline V and J ends were trimmed by 6 bases and 0 bases, with 9 bases remaining between them. Germline V lookup: CDR1 MNHEY, CDR2 SMNVEV (reference sequence). The CDR3 is 14 residues long. Genomic DNA (from each subset) was split evenly across several immunoSEQ plates. Libraries were prepared by immunoSEQ multiplex PCR; TCRdb keeps only in-frame clonotypes and omits some of them. The top ten clones hold under 2% of a sample with roughly 2.1 million clones, 85% to 95% of them seen once. CD45RO-negative, CCR7-positively selected cells formed the naive CD8 fraction, excluding terminally differentiated effector memory CD45RA+ cells. Recent vaccinations or acute infections were absent in the healthy HIV-negative adult donors.

The chain links TRBV27 to TRBJ1-3; a possible D gene is TRBD1 (5 bases). The TCR comes from a man aged 18-30 years in good health. Some clones in this sample may be carry-over from other donors' samples. The sequencing sample was made of naive CD8+ T cells from PBMCs. Written as DNA, the CDR3 is TGTGCCAGCAGCGGGGGGTACTCTGGAAACACCATATATTTT. It specifies CASSGGYSGNTIYF.